This entry is about one T cell receptor beta chain. Compared with germline, one end of the junction differs, possibly owing to a read error. The data stem from a study of T cell responses to AZD1222 COVID-19 vaccine. The CDR3 runs 19 residues. Germline CDR1 and CDR2: SSHAT and FNYEAQ (reference sequence). Repertoires were generated with immunoSEQ multiplex PCR, while TCRdb's copy carries only in-frame clones and drops some. The sample yields roughly 130,000 clones, roughly 85% seen once. This receptor was obtained from an adult in good health. Sequences were derived from peripheral blood, sampled on day 0 of MenACWY control vaccination. This chain joins TRBV7-7 and TRBJ2-2; 12 nucleotides line up with TRBD2. CDR3 amino acids: CASSPPRLAGDPGTGELFF. DNA for the CDR3: TGTGCTAGCAGCCCACCGAGACTAGCGGGAGATCCCGGAACCGGGGAGCTGTTTTTT.